The present entry profiles one T cell receptor beta chain with its context. Trimming took off 2 bases at V and 2 bases at J, with 13 bases between the two ends. The CDR3 runs 15 residues. Per the germline V gene, CDR1 is SGHRS and CDR2 is YFSETQ. All enrollees were about 18 to 100 years old and from fewer than 25 US areas. Two negative PCRs, clearance, or symptom resolution were required of recovered Cohort 3 donors. The table came from immunoSEQ multiplex PCR; TCRdb's copy has only in-frame clones and leaves some out. The sample records about 250,000 clones, 85% to 90% being singletons. The sample originates from a study of blood T cell repertoires in COVID-19.

Material: PBMCs or T cells enriched from blood (not recorded which). The TCR originated in a man aged 40-50 years who had recovered from COVID-19. The chain recombines TRBV5-1 with TRBJ1-2; D is perhaps TRBD1 (6 bases). CDR3 sequence (DNA): TGCGCCAGCAGCTTAGGCTGGACAGTCAACTATGGCTACACCTTC. It codes for CASSLGWTVNYGYTF.